This T cell receptor (beta chain) is from a study of T cell repertoires in cytomegalovirus infection. Study-wide background: Public TCR beta signatures marked donors with CMV infection and the matching HLA. Regarding the study as a whole: Pooled public TCR beta family frequency picked out CMV carriers with the relevant HLA.

TCRdb processed the reads anew with MiXCR; each CDR3 protein has one entry. The table lists 350,000 to 450,000 distinct CDR3 sequences, around a sixth of them singletons, with under 9% in the top ten. This CDR3 region has 13 residues. Germline V gene sequence: CDR1 MNHNY, CDR2 SVGAGI (reference sequence). The V end lost 1 base, the J end lost 5 bases, and 6 bases lay between the germline ends. This clonotype was seen once. Its antigen remains unknown. This may be a read error: a much more frequent sequence differs by one nucleotide. The rearrangement links TRBV6-6 to TRBJ2-1, with unresolved D. Sequencing was done on a sample of PBMCs. The receptor was derived from a human donor in good health (CMV status not recorded). Some clones in this sample may be carry-over from other donors' samples. The CDR3 loop reads CASSYLTHNEQFF. The CDR3 bases are TGTGCCAGCAGTTACTTGACTCACAATGAGCAGTTCTTC.